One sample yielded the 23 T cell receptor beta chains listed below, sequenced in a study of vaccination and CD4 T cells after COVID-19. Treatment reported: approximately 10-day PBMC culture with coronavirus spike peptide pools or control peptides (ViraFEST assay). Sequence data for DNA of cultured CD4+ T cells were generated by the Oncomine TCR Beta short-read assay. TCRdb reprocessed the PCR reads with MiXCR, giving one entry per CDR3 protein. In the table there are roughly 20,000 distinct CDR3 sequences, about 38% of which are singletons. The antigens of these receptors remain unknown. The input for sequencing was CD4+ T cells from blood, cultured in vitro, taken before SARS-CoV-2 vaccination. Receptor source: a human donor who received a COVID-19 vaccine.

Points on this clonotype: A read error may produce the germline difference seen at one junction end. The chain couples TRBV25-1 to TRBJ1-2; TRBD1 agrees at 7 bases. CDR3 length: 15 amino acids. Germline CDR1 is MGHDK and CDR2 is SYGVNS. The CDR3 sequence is CASSDLGGRDYGHTF. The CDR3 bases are TGTGCCAGCAGTGACCTAGGGGGCAGGGACTATGGCCACACCTTC.

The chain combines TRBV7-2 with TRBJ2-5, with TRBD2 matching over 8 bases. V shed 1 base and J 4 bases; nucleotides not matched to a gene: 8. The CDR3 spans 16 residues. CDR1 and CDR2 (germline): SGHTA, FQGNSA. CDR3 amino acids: CASSLEPAGAIETQYF. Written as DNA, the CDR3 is TGTGCCAGCAGCTTAGAACCAGCGGGGGCTATAGAGACCCAGTACTTC.

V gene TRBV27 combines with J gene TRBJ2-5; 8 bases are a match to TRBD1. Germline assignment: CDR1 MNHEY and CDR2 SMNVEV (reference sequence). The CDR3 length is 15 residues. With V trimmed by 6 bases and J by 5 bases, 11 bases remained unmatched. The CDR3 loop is CASSYAWTGRETQYF. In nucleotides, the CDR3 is TGTGCCAGCAGCTACGCCTGGACAGGGAGGGAGACCCAGTACTTC.

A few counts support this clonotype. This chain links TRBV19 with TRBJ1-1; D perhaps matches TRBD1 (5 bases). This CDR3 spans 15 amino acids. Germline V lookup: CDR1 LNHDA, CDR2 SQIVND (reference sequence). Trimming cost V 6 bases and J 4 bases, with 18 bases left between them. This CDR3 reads CASRARVIQGTEAFF. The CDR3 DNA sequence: TGTGCCAGTAGGGCGAGGGTCATCCAGGGCACTGAAGCTTTCTTT.

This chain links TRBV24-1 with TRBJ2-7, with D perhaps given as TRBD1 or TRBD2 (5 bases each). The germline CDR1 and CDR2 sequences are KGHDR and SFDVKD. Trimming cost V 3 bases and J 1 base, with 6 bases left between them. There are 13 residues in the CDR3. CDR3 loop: CATSDGGSYEQYF. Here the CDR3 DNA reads TGTGCCACCAGTGATGGGGGTTCCTACGAGCAGTACTTC.

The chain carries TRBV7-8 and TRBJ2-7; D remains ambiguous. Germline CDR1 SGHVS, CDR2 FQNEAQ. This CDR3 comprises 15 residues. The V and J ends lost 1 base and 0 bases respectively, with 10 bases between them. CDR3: CASSLVGRLSYEQYF. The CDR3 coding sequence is TGTGCCAGCAGCTTAGTAGGCAGACTCTCCTACGAGCAGTACTTC.

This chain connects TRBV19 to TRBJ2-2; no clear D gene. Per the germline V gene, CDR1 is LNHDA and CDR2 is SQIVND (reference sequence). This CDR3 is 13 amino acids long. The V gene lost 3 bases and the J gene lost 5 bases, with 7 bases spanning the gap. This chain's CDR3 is CASSIPATGELFF. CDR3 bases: TGTGCCAGTAGTATCCCAGCGACCGGGGAGCTGTTTTTT.

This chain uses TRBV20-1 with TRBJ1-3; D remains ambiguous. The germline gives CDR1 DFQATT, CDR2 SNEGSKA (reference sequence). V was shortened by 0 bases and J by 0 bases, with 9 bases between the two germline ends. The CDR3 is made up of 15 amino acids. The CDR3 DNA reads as TGCAGTGCTAGAGATTCGGAGATCTCTGGAAACACCATATATTTT. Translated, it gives CSARDSEISGNTIYF.

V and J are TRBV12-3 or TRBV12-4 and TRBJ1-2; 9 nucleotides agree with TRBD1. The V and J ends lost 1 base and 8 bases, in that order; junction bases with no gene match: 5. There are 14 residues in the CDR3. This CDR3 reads CASSLGRDRDGYTF. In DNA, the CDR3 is TGTGCCAGCAGTTTAGGTAGGGACAGGGACGGCTACACCTTC.

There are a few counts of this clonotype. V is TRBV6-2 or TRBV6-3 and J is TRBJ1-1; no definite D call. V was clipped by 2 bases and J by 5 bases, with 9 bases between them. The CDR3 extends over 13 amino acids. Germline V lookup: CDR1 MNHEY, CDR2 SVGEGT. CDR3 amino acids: CASSYGVRTEAFF. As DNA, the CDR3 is TGTGCCAGCAGTTACGGGGTTAGGACTGAAGCTTTCTTT.

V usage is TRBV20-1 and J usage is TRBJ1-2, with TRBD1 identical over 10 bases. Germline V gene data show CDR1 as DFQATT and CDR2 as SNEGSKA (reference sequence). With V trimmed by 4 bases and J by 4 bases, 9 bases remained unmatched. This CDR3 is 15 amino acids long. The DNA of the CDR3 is TGCAGTGCTACCGGGACAGGGGAAGTTATCTATGGCTACACCTTC. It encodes CSATGTGEVIYGYTF.

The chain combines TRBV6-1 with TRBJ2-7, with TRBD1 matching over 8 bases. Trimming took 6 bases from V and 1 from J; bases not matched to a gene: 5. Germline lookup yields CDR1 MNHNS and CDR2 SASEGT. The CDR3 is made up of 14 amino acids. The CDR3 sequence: CASSPGQGSYEQYF. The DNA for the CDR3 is TGTGCCAGCAGCCCTGGACAGGGTTCCTACGAGCAGTACTTC.

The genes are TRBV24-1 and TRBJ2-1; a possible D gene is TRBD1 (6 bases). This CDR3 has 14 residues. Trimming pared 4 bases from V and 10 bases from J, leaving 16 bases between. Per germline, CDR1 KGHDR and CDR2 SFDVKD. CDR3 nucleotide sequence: TGTGCCACCAGTGACCCAAACGGCGGACAGGAGCAGTTCTTC. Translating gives CATSDPNGGQEQFF.

The CDR3 DNA reads as TGTGCCATCAGTGACGGAACCAAAAACATTCAGTACTTC. Translated, it gives CAISDGTKNIQYF. The V gene is TRBV10-3, the J gene TRBJ2-4; D gene uncertain. This CDR3 is built from 13 residues. The ends were cut back, 3 bases at V and 2 bases at J, with 5 bases in the middle. The germline gives CDR1 ENHRY, CDR2 SYGVKD.

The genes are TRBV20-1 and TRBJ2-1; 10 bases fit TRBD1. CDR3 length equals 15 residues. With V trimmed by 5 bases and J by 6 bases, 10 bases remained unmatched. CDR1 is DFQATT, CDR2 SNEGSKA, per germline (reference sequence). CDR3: CSALMGQGLSNEQFF. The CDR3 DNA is TGCAGTGCTTTAATGGGACAGGGGCTTTCCAATGAGCAGTTCTTC.

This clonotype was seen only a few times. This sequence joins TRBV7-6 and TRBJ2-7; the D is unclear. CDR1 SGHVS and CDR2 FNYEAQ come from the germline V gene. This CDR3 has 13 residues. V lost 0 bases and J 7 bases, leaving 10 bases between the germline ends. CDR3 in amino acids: CASSLARQDEQYF. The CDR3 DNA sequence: TGTGCCAGCAGCTTAGCGCGCCAGGATGAGCAGTACTTC. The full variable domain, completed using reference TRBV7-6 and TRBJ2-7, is GAGVSQSPRYKVTKRGQDVALRCDPISGHVSLYWYRQALGQGPEFLTYFNYEAQQDKSGLPNDRFSAERPEGSISTLTIQRTEQRDSAMYRCASSLARQDEQYFGPGTRLTVT.

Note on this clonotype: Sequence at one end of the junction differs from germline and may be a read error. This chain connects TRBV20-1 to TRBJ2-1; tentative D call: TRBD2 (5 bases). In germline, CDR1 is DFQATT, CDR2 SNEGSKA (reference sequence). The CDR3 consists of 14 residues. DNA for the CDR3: TGCAGTGCTAGAGATTTGGACTCCAACAATGAGCAGTTCTTC. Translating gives CSARDLDSNNEQFF.

The CDR3 bases are TGTGCCAGCAGCCCCGGGACTAGCGGCCAAGAGACCCAGTACTTC. Translating gives CASSPGTSGQETQYF. This chain links TRBV11-2 with TRBJ2-5; 11 bases agree with TRBD2. Unmatched junction bases numbered 3, after V lost 5 bases and J lost 1 base. This CDR3 is 15 amino acids long. Per the germline V gene, CDR1 is SGHAT and CDR2 is FQNNGV.

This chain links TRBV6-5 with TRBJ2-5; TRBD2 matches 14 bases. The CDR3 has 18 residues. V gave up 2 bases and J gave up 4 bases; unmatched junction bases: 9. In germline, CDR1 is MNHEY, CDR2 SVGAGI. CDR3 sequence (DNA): TGTGCCAGCAGTTACACAAGCACCGGACTAGCGGGAGGAGAGACCCAGTACTTC. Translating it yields CASSYTSTGLAGGETQYF.

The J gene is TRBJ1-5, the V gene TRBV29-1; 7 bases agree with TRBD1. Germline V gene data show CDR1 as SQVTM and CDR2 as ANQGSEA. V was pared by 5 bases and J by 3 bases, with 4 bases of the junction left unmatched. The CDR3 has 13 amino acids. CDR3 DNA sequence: TGCAGCGTTCGAGGGGGCTTCAATCAGCCCCAGCATTTT. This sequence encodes CSVRGGFNQPQHF.

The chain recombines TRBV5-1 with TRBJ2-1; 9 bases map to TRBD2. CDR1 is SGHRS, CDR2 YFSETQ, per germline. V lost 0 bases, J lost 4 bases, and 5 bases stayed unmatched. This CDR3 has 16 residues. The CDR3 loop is CASSLEGGGAYNEQFF. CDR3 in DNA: TGCGCCAGCAGCTTGGAGGGCGGGGGGGCGTACAATGAGCAGTTCTTC.

The CDR3 region has the DNA TGCAGTGCCCAACAGGGGAGTGCGGAAAAACTGTTTTTT. Protein sequence: CSAQQGSAEKLFF. This chain links TRBV20-1 with TRBJ1-4; 7 bases fit TRBD1. The junction had 9 bases not matched to a gene; V was cut back by 6 bases and J by 8 bases. Looked up from germline, CDR1 is DFQATT and CDR2 is SNEGSKA (reference sequence). CDR3 length equals 13 residues.

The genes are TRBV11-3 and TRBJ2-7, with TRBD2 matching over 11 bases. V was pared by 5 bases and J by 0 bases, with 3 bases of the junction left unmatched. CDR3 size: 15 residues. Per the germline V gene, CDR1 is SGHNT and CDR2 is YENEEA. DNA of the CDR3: TGTGCCAGCAGCCCGACTAGCGGGGACTCCTACGAGCAGTACTTC. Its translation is CASSPTSGDSYEQYF.